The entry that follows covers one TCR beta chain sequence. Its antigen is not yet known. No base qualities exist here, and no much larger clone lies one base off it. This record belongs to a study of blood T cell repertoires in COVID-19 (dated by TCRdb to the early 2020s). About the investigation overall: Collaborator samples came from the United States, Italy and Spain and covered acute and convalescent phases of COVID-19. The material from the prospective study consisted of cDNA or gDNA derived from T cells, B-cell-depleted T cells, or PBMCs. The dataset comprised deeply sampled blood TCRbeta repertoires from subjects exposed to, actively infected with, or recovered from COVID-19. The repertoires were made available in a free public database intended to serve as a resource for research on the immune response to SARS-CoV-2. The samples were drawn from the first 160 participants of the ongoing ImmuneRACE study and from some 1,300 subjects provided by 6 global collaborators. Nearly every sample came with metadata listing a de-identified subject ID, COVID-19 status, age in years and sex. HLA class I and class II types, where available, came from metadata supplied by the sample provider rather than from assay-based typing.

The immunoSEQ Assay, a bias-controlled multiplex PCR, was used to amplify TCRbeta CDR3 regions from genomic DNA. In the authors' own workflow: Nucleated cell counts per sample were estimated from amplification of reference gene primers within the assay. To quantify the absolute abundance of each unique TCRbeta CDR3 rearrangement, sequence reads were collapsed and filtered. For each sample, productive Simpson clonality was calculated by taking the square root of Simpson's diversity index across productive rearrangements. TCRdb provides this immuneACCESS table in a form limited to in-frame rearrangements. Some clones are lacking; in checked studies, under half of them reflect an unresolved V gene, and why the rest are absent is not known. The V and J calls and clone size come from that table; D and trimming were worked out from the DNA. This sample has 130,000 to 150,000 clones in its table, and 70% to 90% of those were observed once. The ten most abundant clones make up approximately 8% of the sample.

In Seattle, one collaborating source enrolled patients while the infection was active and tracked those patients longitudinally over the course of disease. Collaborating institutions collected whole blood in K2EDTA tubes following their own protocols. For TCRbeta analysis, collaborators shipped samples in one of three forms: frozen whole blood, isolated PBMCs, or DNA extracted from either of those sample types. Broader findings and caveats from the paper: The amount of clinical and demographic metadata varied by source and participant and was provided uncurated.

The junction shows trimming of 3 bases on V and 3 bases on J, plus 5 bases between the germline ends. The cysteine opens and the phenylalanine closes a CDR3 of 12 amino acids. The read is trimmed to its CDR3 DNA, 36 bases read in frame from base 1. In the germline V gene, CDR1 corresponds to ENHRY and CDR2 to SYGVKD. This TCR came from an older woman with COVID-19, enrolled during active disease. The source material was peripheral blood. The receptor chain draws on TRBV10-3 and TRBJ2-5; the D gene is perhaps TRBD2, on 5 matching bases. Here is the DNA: TGTGCCATCAGTGACGGGGAAGAGACCCAGTACTTC. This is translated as CAISDGEETQYF.